Shown below are 8 T cell receptor beta chains from a single sample sequenced in a study of blood T cell repertoires in COVID-19. Sequenced by immunoSEQ multiplex PCR; TCRdb stores in-frame clones only, minus some. The profile covers 72,000 or so clones, with approximately 86% appearing a single time and less than 15% taken by the ten largest. What was sequenced was peripheral blood. All receptors come from a woman aged 60-75 years with acute or convalescent COVID-19.

This chain connects TRBV23-1 to TRBJ2-7, with a tentative D call TRBD2 (7 bases). TRBV23-1 is sorted into the ORF group, with uncertain function. Trimming pared 11 bases from V and 1 base from J, leaving 27 bases between. The CDR3 length is 17 residues. This CDR3 reads CAVGPGGIFVKSYEQYF. The DNA of the CDR3 is TGCGCCGTCGGCCCGGGGGGCATATTTGTAAAATCCTACGAGCAGTACTTC.

The chain is built from TRBV12-3 or TRBV12-4 and TRBJ1-1; a weak D match, TRBD1 (6 bases). The CDR3 length is 13 residues. With 5 bases removed from V and 0 bases from J, the gap between germline ends came to 7 bases. The CDR3 region is CASSGQMNTEAFF. CDR3 coding DNA: TGTGCCAGCAGTGGACAGATGAACACTGAAGCTTTCTTT.

The chain carries TRBV19 and TRBJ1-5; 9 bases match TRBD1. The V segment lost 4 bases and the J segment 4 bases; nucleotides outside the gene matches: 5. CDR1 and CDR2 from the germline V gene are LNHDA and SQIVND (reference sequence). CDR3 length: 15 amino acids. The CDR3, as DNA: TGTGCCAGTAGTACTAAACAGGGGGCGAATCAGCCCCAGCATTTT. This encodes CASSTKQGANQPQHF.

The CDR3 sequence: CASKGQPETQYF. CDR3 nucleotides: TGTGCCAGCAAAGGACAACCGGAGACCCAGTACTTC. The chain carries TRBV7-9 and TRBJ2-5; possible D gene TRBD1, 5 bases. The CDR3 consists of 12 residues. Germline V gives CDR1 SEHNR, CDR2 FQNEAQ (reference sequence). Trimming shortened V by 7 bases and J by 5 bases, and 11 bases separated the two germline ends.

The chain employs TRBV12-5 and TRBJ2-3, with a weak D call TRBD1 (6 bases). V shed 0 bases and J shed 2 bases, with 12 bases lying between them. The length of the CDR3 is 16 residues. Germline-derived CDR1 and CDR2 are LGHNT and FRNRAP. DNA for the CDR3: TGTGCTAGTGGTTTGGTATCTGGACAGCTCACAGATACGCAGTATTTT. Its protein product is CASGLVSGQLTDTQYF.

Notes on this clone: Germline and junction disagree at one end, which may indicate a read error. The V gene is TRBV6-1, the J gene TRBJ1-1, with unresolved D. The germline CDR1 and CDR2 sequences are MNHNS and SASEGT. The CDR3 has 14 residues. The CDR3 loop reads CASTEAWANTEAFF. CDR3 sequence (DNA): TGTGCCAGCACTGAAGCTTGGGCAAACACTGAAGCTTTCTTT.

The chain has TRBV4-2 and TRBJ2-2; 12 bases are shared with TRBD2. The ends lost 0 bases at V and 5 bases at J; junction bases unmatched: 13. The CDR3 contains 20 residues. Germline assignment: CDR1 LGHNA and CDR2 YNFKEQ. The CDR3 loop reads CASSQDAPTSGGPWTGELFF. Here the CDR3 DNA reads TGTGCCAGCAGCCAAGATGCCCCTACTAGCGGGGGGCCATGGACCGGGGAGCTGTTTTTT.

This clone was picked up one time. The chain couples TRBV3-1 (or the pseudogene TRBV3-2) to TRBJ2-7, with D unresolved. V lost 4 bases to trimming and J lost 0 bases, with 10 bases between them. From germline, CDR1 is LGHDT and CDR2 YNNKEL (reference sequence). This CDR3 is built from 14 residues. Here the CDR3 reads CASSPHSGSYEQYF. The DNA of the CDR3 is TGTGCCAGCAGCCCCCACTCTGGCTCCTACGAGCAGTACTTC.